This T cell receptor beta chain was identified during a study of control samples from healthy donors and cancer patients. Measured with immunoSEQ multiplex PCR; TCRdb has only the in-frame clones, and not every one. The sample lists around 90,000 clones, about 85% seen once, with about 2.1% in the top ten. The TCR was taken from a woman aged 40 to 50 in good health. Sequencing was done on a sample of blood.

CDR3: CASKGTGVQPQHF. In DNA form, the CDR3 reads TGTGCCAGCAAAGGGACAGGGGTTCAGCCCCAGCATTTT. This sequence joins TRBV6-5 and TRBJ1-5; 10 positions agree with TRBD1. Trimming cost V 7 bases and J 6 bases; bases outside gene matches: 3. Germline loops: CDR1 MNHEY, CDR2 SVGAGI. The CDR3 length is 13 residues.